These T cell receptor beta chains were read from a single sample in a study of T cells in Graves' hyperthyroidism and ophthalmopathy. TCRdb called the multiplex PCR reads again in MiXCR, with one record for every CDR3 protein. This table holds about 96,000 distinct CDR3 sequences, about 51% found once. The sample consisted of blood. These receptors came from a woman between 35 and 50 years old with Graves' hyperthyroidism. Both conserved end residues are part of each CDR3. Each record gives: J gene, D gene, CDR3 length, clone size, V gene, CDR3 protein, CDR3 DNA. A D gene is named only where the DNA matches it firmly. Not every row has a clone size; where given, it reads once, few, many or a size class.

>TRBJ1-2|TRBD1|14|-|TRBV9
CASSAPDRGGGYTF
TGTGCCAGCAGCGCACCTGACAGGGGAGGGGGCTACACCTTC
>TRBJ2-7|TRBD2|15|-|TRBV15
CATSLTSGRAREQYF
TGTGCCACCTCGCTGACTAGCGGGAGGGCCAGAGAGCAGTACTTC
>TRBJ2-7|-|13|-|TRBV5-1
CASSAGTPYEQYF
TGCGCCAGCAGCGCCGGGACGCCCTACGAGCAGTACTTC
>TRBJ2-5|TRBD2|13|-|TRBV29-1
CSWASGSSETQYF
TGCAGCTGGGCTAGCGGGAGCTCCGAGACCCAGTACTTC
>TRBJ1-6|TRBD1|13|once|TRBV10-3
CAIRGQGYSPLHF
TGTGCCATCAGGGGACAGGGGTATTCACCCCTCCACTTT
>TRBJ1-2|TRBD1|13|-|TRBV29-1
CSVERGQALGYTF
TGCAGCGTTGAGCGAGGACAGGCGCTTGGCTACACCTTC
>TRBJ1-1|-|13|many|TRBV7-3
CASGEGRLTEAFF
TGTGCCAGCGGGGAGGGACGGCTCACTGAAGCTTTCTTT
>TRBJ1-3|TRBD1|15|-|TRBV20-1
CSARRDRGAGNTVYF
TGCAGTGCTAGGAGGGACAGGGGGGCTGGAAACACCGTATATTTT
>TRBJ1-1|-|13|many|TRBV12-3/TRBV12-4
CASSQRGNTEAFF
TGTGCCAGCTCGCAAAGGGGGAACACTGAAGCTTTCTTT
>TRBJ2-1|TRBD2|14|few|TRBV20-1
CSALGGLARNEQFF
TGCAGTGCTCTCGGGGGACTAGCCAGAAATGAGCAGTTCTTC
>TRBJ2-7|-|12|many|TRBV2
CASGGSIYEQYF
TGTGCCAGCGGGGGGAGCATCTACGAGCAGTACTTC
>TRBJ1-1|-|15|many|TRBV12-3/TRBV12-4
CASSPHKGRSTEAFF
TGTGCCAGCAGTCCCCATAAAGGTAGGAGCACTGAAGCTTTCTTT
>TRBJ1-5|TRBD1|14|few|TRBV9
CASSGTGVNQPQHF
TGTGCCAGCAGCGGGACAGGGGTTAATCAGCCCCAGCATTTT
>TRBJ2-7|TRBD2|13|-|TRBV5-3
CASGTSGSSEQYF
TGTGCCAGCGGGACTAGCGGGAGTTCCGAGCAGTACTTC
>TRBJ2-7|TRBD2|14|-|TRBV20-1
CSAETLAGARKQYF
TGCAGTGCTGAGACCTTAGCGGGAGCCAGGAAGCAGTACTTC